Listed below are T cell receptor beta chains from one sample, sequenced in a study of T cell responses to AZD1222 COVID-19 vaccine. Using immunoSEQ multiplex PCR, the repertoire was profiled, and TCRdb retains in-frame clones only, with some absent. The sample holds about 120,000 clones, roughly 93% seen once. Sequences were derived from peripheral blood, sampled 28 days after the second AZD1222 dose. The receptors come from an adult who received the AZD1222 COVID-19 vaccine. Both conserved end residues are part of each CDR3. The D gene is left open where the match is weak. Only some rows state a clone size, as once, few, many or a class for expanded clones.

>TRBD1|TRBJ2-7|TRBV6-1|18|NA
TGTGCCAGCAGTGAAGCTAGAGGTCTCCGGGACAGGGGCTACGAGCAGTACTTC
CASSEARGLRDRGYEQYF
>NA|TRBJ2-2|TRBV5-6|16|NA
TGTGCCAGCAGCTTGTTAGGTAGCGGAAACACCGGGGAGCTGTTTTTT
CASSLLGSGNTGELFF
>NA|TRBJ1-3|TRBV10-3|14|NA
TGTGCCATCAGTGAGGATACAATCGGAAACACCATATATTTT
CAISEDTIGNTIYF
>NA|TRBJ2-7|TRBV27|15|NA
TGTGCCAGCAGTTTATACGCAGGGTTGATCTACGAGCAGTACTTC
CASSLYAGLIYEQYF
>TRBD2|TRBJ2-1|TRBV6-5|14|NA
TGTGCCAGCAGGGGAGCGGGAGGGTTGGGTGAGCAGTTCTTC
CASRGAGGLGEQFF
>TRBD2|TRBJ2-3|TRBV4-2|16|NA
TGTGCCAGCAGCCAAGGGGCGGGAGCAAGCACAGATACGCAGTATTTT
CASSQGAGASTDTQYF
>NA|TRBJ1-1|TRBV13|13|NA
TGTGCCAGCAGCCCATGGGAGCGGACTGAAGCTTTCTTT
CASSPWERTEAFF
>NA|TRBJ1-1|TRBV5-1|14|NA
TGCGCCAGCAGCTTGGCTGGGATGAACACTGAAGCTTTCTTT
CASSLAGMNTEAFF
>TRBD2|TRBJ2-1|TRBV30|13|once
TGTGCCTTGGGAGGGCAGTCCTACAATGAGCAGTTCTTC
CALGGQSYNEQFF
>NA|TRBJ1-3|TRBV7-2|16|NA
TGTGCCAGCAGCCGTCCACAGATCCTAGCTAGAAACACCATATATTTT
CASSRPQILARNTIYF
>TRBD2|TRBJ2-7|TRBV5-4|15|NA
TGTGCCAGCAGCTTTGGGCTAGCGGGGGTCTACGAGCAGTACTTC
CASSFGLAGVYEQYF
>NA|TRBJ2-3|TRBV18|18|NA
TGTGCCAGCTCACCTACTGGACCCGGGCCAGGTATGGGAGATACGCAGTATTTT
CASSPTGPGPGMGDTQYF
>NA|TRBJ1-6|TRBV5-4|17|NA
TGTGCCAGCAGCTTGGGGACAGAGCGGGGCACTAATTCACCCCTCCACTTT
CASSLGTERGTNSPLHF
>NA|TRBJ1-1|TRBV9|15|NA
TGTGCCAGCAGCCCATTTCGACAGGTGAACACTGAAGCTTTCTTT
CASSPFRQVNTEAFF
>NA|TRBJ2-5|TRBV7-9|14|NA
TGTGCCAGCAGCCCGGGACCTTACCAAGAGACCCAGTACTTC
CASSPGPYQETQYF
>NA|TRBJ1-4|TRBV28|13|few
TGTGCCAGCAGTACGACAGATAATGAAAAACTGTTTTTT
CASSTTDNEKLFF
>NA|TRBJ2-2|TRBV7-9|14|NA
TGTGCCAGCAGCTTATTCACGAACACCGGGGAGCTGTTTTTT
CASSLFTNTGELFF
>NA|TRBJ1-5|TRBV7-2|15|NA
TGTGCCAGCAGCCCCAAGGTCGGTTACAATCAGCCCCAGCATTTT
CASSPKVGYNQPQHF
>NA|TRBJ1-6|TRBV30|16|NA
TGTGCCTGGAGTATATCAGGAGTATCCTATAATTCACCCCTCCACTTT
CAWSISGVSYNSPLHF
>NA|TRBJ1-5|TRBV15|15|NA
TGTGCCACCAGCAGAGAATGGGAAGGGCACCCGCCCCAGCATTTT
CATSREWEGHPPQHF
>NA|TRBJ2-1|TRBV10-3|14|NA
TGTGCCATCAGGATTGGACTACTCTACAATGAGCAGTTCTTC
CAIRIGLLYNEQFF
>NA|TRBJ2-7|TRBV30|13|NA
TGTGCCTGGAGTGTGACAGGCACCCTTGGGCAGTACTTC
CAWSVTGTLGQYF
>NA|TRBJ2-3|TRBV5-1|15|NA
TGCGCCAGCACCTTGGACAGCCCTAGCACAGATACGCAGTATTTT
CASTLDSPSTDTQYF
>NA|TRBJ2-7|TRBV5-1|14|NA
TGCGCCAGCAGCTTGGCCCTTGACAGCTACGAGCAGTACTTC
CASSLALDSYEQYF
>NA|TRBJ2-2|TRBV6-2/TRBV6-3|17|NA
TGTGCCAGCAGTGGTTCGACTAGTCCCCCTTTTGCCGGGGAGCTGTTTTTT
CASSGSTSPPFAGELFF
>TRBD2|TRBJ2-7|TRBV4-1|16|NA
TGCGCCAGCAGCCAGGGACTAGCGGGAGCCTCCTACGAGCAGTACTTC
CASSQGLAGASYEQYF
>NA|TRBJ2-7|TRBV2|14|NA
TGTGCCAGCAGTGATACAGGGTATCAATACGAGCAGTACTTC
CASSDTGYQYEQYF
>NA|TRBJ2-1|TRBV7-6|15|NA
TGTGCCAGCAGCTTAGGGAGGGTGGGTTACAATGAGCAGTTCTTC
CASSLGRVGYNEQFF
>NA|TRBJ2-4|TRBV3-1/TRBV3-2|15|NA
TGTGCCAGCAGGAGGGGATTGCGGGGTTTGAACATTCAGTACTTC
CASRRGLRGLNIQYF
>TRBD2|TRBJ2-5|TRBV3-1/TRBV3-2|14|NA
TGTGCCAGCAGCTTTCCCGAGCGGGGGGGGACCCAGTACTTC
CASSFPERGGTQYF